This T cell receptor beta chain emerged from a study of T cells after yellow fever vaccination. Study-wide context: In the case of low-cell-number fractions, SMART-Seq v4 Ultra Low Input was used for preparation. Regarding the study as a whole: Peak timing came faster in the weaker secondary response, day 5 versus 15. Contaminants from the bulk population, in the form of abundant clonotypes, could be found in FACS-sorted repertoires.

They built TCR cDNA with 5'RACE template switching, a step that put in a universal primer site and UMIs. Each CDR3 protein is one row after TCRdb ran MiXCR on the 5' RACE reads. The table includes 95,000 to 100,000 distinct CDR3 sequences, roughly 6% detected once. The germline V and J ends were trimmed by 8 bases and 6 bases, with 20 bases remaining between them. Germline lookup yields CDR1 MNHEY and CDR2 SVGAGI. This CDR3 is 15 amino acids long. This clonotype was counted a few times. The antigen is not known. The source was CD8+ T cells sorted from PBMCs, collected 10 days after the yellow fever booster vaccination. This chain connects TRBV6-5 to TRBJ2-1; perhaps TRBD2 as D (6 bases). The clonotype originates from a man aged 18 to 30 who received the YFV17D yellow fever vaccine. DNA for the CDR3: TGTGCCAGCTCCCGAAGTGGAGGGATGGTCAATGAGCAGTTCTTC. Translation gives CASSRSGGMVNEQFF.